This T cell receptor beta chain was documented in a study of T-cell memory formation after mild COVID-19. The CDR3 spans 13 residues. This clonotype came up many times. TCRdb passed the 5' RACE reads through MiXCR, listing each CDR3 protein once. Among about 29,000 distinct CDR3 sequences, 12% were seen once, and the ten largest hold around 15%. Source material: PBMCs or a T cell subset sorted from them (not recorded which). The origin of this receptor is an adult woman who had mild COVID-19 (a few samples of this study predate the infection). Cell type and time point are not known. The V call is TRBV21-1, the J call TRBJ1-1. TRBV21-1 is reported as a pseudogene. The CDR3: CASSLDRDTEAFF. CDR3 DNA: TGTGCCAGCAGCTTGGATAGAGACACTGAAGCTTTCTTT.